Listed here is a single T cell receptor beta chain. The antigen remains undetermined. TCRdb's table, derived via immunoSEQ multiplex PCR, lists solely in-frame clones and lacks some. The table shows 50,000 or so clones, with approximately 90% occurring only once. All the patients suffered relapse after autologous stem cell transplantation, and brentuximab vedotin exposure differed. The CDR3 runs to 15 residues. The germline V gene encodes CDR1 LNHNV and CDR2 YYDKDF (reference sequence). V lost 5 bases to trimming and J lost 0 bases, with 11 bases between them. The data are from a study of PD-1 blockade in classical Hodgkin lymphoma. Study-wide results and caveats: Excluded were patients who started nivolumab under 1 year after ASCT, a group that had lower diversity. What drove the repertoire differences, possibly disease activity or prior therapy, has not been defined. Before treatment, complete responders showed about the same diversity as newly diagnosed patients. By C4D1 there was a significant rise in CD4+ TCR diversity but not in CD8+ TCR diversity.

The rearrangement uses TRBV15 and TRBJ1-5; D remains ambiguous. The TCR comes from a human donor with classical Hodgkin lymphoma. The source material was peripheral blood mononuclear cells (PBMCs), sampled before the second cycle of nivolumab. The CDR3: CATSSGSDSNQPQHF. The CDR3 DNA reads as TGTGCCACCAGCTCCGGGTCAGATAGCAATCAGCCCCAGCATTTT.